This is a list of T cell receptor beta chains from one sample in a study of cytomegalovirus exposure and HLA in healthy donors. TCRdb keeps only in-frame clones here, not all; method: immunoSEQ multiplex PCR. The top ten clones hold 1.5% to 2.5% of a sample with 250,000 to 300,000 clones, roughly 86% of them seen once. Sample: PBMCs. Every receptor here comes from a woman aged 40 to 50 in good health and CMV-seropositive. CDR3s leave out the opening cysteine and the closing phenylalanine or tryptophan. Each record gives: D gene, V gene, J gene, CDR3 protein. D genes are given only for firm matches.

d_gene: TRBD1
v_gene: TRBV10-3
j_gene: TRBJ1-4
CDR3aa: AISKTGLNEKLF

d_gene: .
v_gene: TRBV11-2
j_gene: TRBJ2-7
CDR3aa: ASSQSGYEQY

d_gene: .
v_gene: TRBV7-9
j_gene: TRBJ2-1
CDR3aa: ASSSTGTPNSYNEQF

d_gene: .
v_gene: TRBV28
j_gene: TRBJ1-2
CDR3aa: ASRARGGGYT

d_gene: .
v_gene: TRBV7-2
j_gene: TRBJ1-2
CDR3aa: ASSPDTDYGYT

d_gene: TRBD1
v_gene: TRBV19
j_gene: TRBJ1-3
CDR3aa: ASSIRQGASGNTIY

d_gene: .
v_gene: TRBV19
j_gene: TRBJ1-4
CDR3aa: ASSIMLGSNEKLF

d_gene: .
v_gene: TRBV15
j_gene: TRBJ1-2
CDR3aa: ATSSQGAYGYT

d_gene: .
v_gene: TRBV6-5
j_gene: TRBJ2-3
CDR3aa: ASSYFQGTDTQY

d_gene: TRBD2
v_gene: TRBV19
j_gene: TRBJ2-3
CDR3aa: ASSVLADTDTQY

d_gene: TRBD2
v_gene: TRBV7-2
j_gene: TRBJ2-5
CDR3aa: ASSPGLASRETQY

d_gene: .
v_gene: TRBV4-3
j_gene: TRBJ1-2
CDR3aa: ASSQDSGQSYGYT

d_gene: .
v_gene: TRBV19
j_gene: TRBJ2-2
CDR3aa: ASSIAGGGELF

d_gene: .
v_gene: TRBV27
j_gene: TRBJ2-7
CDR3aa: ASSLRWAGEQY